Listed here is a single TCR beta chain. Its antigen remains unidentified. Nothing much larger sits one base from this clone, and base qualities are not available. TCRbeta CDR3 regions were amplified from genomic DNA using the immunoSEQ Assay, a bias-controlled multiplex PCR. Concerning the study's data processing: The number of nucleated cells in each sample was estimated from the amplification of reference gene primers within the assay. To quantify the absolute abundance of each unique TCRbeta CDR3 rearrangement, sequence reads were collapsed and filtered. For each sample, productive Simpson clonality was calculated by taking the square root of Simpson's diversity index across productive rearrangements. TCRdb took this table from immuneACCESS and kept in-frame rearrangements with V and J called. Such tables lack part of the clones; where checked against another copy, unresolved V genes explain under half of the gap, and the rest is unexplained. Clone size and V and J calls were adopted from that table, with D and trimming inferred from the DNA. Across this sample there are under 400,000 clones, with roughly nine tenths seen only once. 3% to 4% of the sample is held by the ten biggest clonotypes.

One collaborating source in Seattle enrolled patients during active infection and followed them longitudinally through the course of disease. Each collaborating institution followed its own protocols to collect whole blood in K2EDTA tubes. For TCRbeta analysis, collaborators shipped samples in one of three forms: frozen whole blood, isolated PBMCs, or DNA extracted from either of those sample types. The sample originates from a study of blood T cell repertoires in COVID-19 (dated by TCRdb to 2019 to 2021). The study in broad terms: Collaborator samples came from the United States, Italy and Spain and covered acute and convalescent phases of COVID-19. The prospective study material was composed of cDNA or gDNA derived from T cells, B-cell-depleted T cells, or PBMCs. The dataset comprised deeply sampled blood TCRbeta repertoires from subjects exposed to, actively infected with, or recovered from COVID-19. A freely available public database, intended as a resource for researchers studying the immune response to SARS-CoV-2, is where the repertoires were released. The samples were drawn from the first 160 participants of the ongoing ImmuneRACE study and from some 1,300 subjects provided by 6 global collaborators. The sample metadata nearly always contained a de-identified subject ID, COVID-19 status, age in years and sex. Where HLA class I and class II types were available, the types were taken from metadata supplied by the sample provider, not from assay-based typing.

What the work shows at the level of the full study, not this receptor alone: Clinical and demographic metadata were provided uncurated, with the amount varying by source and participant.

The CDR3 contains 16 residues, cysteine and phenylalanine counted. Only the CDR3 DNA is retained, 48 bases long and in frame from the first base. The CDR1 and CDR2 encoded by the germline V gene (reference sequence) are LNHDA and SQIVND. Between the V and J ends, shortened by 1 base and 2 bases respectively, the junction contains 14 bases. The sequence links TRBV19 to TRBJ1-2, with TRBD1 tentatively as D gene (6 bases match). This receptor was identified in a woman in her fifties or sixties with COVID-19, enrolled during active disease. Material: peripheral blood. The nucleotide sequence is TGTGCCAGTAGTATAGTGGGGACACCCGAAAACTATGGCTACACCTTC. This encodes CASSIVGTPENYGYTF.